This T cell receptor (beta chain) was observed in a study of blood T cell repertoires in COVID-19. Overall study: COVID-19 samples from acute and convalescent phases originated in the United States, Italy and Spain. Nucleic acid was either cDNA or gDNA, and it came from T cells, B-cell-depleted T cells, or PBMCs.

Original methodology: Nucleated cell counts were estimated from reference gene primer amplification. Measured with immunoSEQ multiplex PCR; TCRdb has only the in-frame clones, and not every one. The DNA was the basis for D and trimming; V, J and clone size are from that table. The sample has about 75,000 clones; 85% to 90% are singletons. The ends were cut back, 6 bases at V and 5 bases at J, with 10 bases in the middle. Per germline, CDR1 SQVTM and CDR2 ANQGSEA. The CDR3 length is 11 residues. This rearrangement joins TRBV29-1 to TRBJ2-5; the D gene is possibly TRBD2 (5 bases). The TCR comes from a human donor in a cohort sampled during active COVID-19. Sequenced: peripheral blood. CDR3 loop: CSVISGETQYF. CDR3 nucleotides: TGCAGCGTGATATCGGGGGAGACCCAGTACTTC.